These T cell receptor beta chains were read from a single sample in a study of blood T cell repertoires in COVID-19. TCRdb's table, derived via immunoSEQ multiplex PCR, lists solely in-frame clones and lacks some. The sample records about 44,000 clones, more than 65% being singletons. The sequenced material came from peripheral blood. These receptors were obtained from a woman in her 70s with acute or convalescent COVID-19. The CDR3 runs from the conserved cysteine through the conserved F or W. D genes are given only for firm matches. Where a row states a size, it is once, few, many or the class of an expanded clone; other rows omit it.

v_call	clone_size	j_call	d_call	cdr3_length	cdr3_aa	cdr3_nt
TRBV27	NA	TRBJ1-1	TRBD1	17	CASSYRDRGPLNTEAFF	TGTGCCAGCAGTTACCGGGACAGGGGCCCCTTGAACACTGAAGCTTTCTTT
TRBV28	few	TRBJ2-7	NA	14	CASSLGGRRYEQYF	TGTGCCAGCAGTTTAGGTGGGAGAAGGTACGAGCAGTACTTC
TRBV14	NA	TRBJ1-2	NA	15	CASSPGQHIPYGYTF	TGTGCCAGCAGCCCCGGACAGCACATACCCTATGGCTACACCTTC
TRBV23-1	few	TRBJ1-3	NA	12	CASSLIPGSGDF	TGCGCCAGCAGTCTTATCCCGGGGTCCGGGGATTTT
TRBV5-1	once	TRBJ1-5	NA	15	CASSLGGTSNQPQHF	TGCGCCAGCAGCTTAGGAGGGACGAGCAATCAGCCCCAGCATTTT
TRBV19	NA	TRBJ1-2	TRBD1	13	CASSLNRGHGYTF	TGTGCCAGTAGTCTTAACAGGGGGCATGGCTACACCTTC
TRBV25-1	NA	TRBJ1-1	NA	12	CASSGGGAMAFF	TGTGCCAGCAGTGGCGGCGGGGCGATGGCTTTCTTT
TRBV6-4	NA	TRBJ2-5	NA	18	CASSDSMGTARDQETQYF	TGTGCCAGCAGTGACTCGATGGGGACTGCTAGGGATCAAGAGACCCAGTACTTC
TRBV5-4	NA	TRBJ2-1	TRBD2	16	CASSLGRGSSYNEQFF	TGTGCCAGCAGCTTAGGGCGGGGGAGCTCCTACAATGAGCAGTTCTTC
TRBV7-9	NA	TRBJ2-3	TRBD1	14	CASSRQGLSDTQYF	TGTGCCAGCAGCCGACAGGGGTTATCAGATACGCAGTATTTT
TRBV27	NA	TRBJ1-4	TRBD1	13	CASSLPDRVKLFF	TGTGCCAGCAGTTTACCCGACAGGGTGAAACTGTTTTTT
TRBV7-9	NA	TRBJ2-5	TRBD2	16	CASSSWTSGRQETQYF	TGTGCCAGCAGCTCCTGGACTAGCGGGAGGCAAGAGACCCAGTACTTC
TRBV21-1	NA	TRBJ1-1	NA	18	CASSKELDRGFGNTEAFF	TGTGCCAGCAGCAAAGAGCTGGACAGGGGTTTCGGAAACACTGAAGCTTTCTTT
TRBV5-6	few	TRBJ1-2	NA	13	CASSLGATDGYTF	TGTGCCAGCAGCTTGGGGGCAACTGATGGCTACACCTTC
TRBV7-6	NA	TRBJ2-1	TRBD2	15	CASSWRLAGRSEQFF	TGTGCCAGCAGCTGGCGACTAGCGGGAAGGAGTGAGCAGTTCTTC
TRBV5-1	NA	TRBJ2-1	NA	13	CASSFDSYNEQFF	TGCGCCAGCAGCTTCGACAGCTACAATGAGCAGTTCTTC
TRBV19	NA	TRBJ1-2	TRBD1	15	CASSIAWTGRDGYTF	TGTGCCAGTAGTATAGCTTGGACAGGCAGGGATGGCTACACCTTC
TRBV11-1	once	TRBJ2-7	TRBD2	16	CASSLAPGASGNEQYF	TGTGCCAGCAGCTTAGCTCCCGGTGCTAGCGGAAACGAGCAGTACTTC
TRBV9	few	TRBJ1-3	TRBD1	20	CASSAKPGGQGGSAGNTIYF	TGTGCCAGCAGCGCCAAACCCGGGGGACAGGGAGGTTCGGCTGGAAACACCATATATTTT
TRBV5-1	NA	TRBJ2-7	NA	16	CASSLTPGGDQGKQYF	TGCGCCAGCAGCTTGACGCCGGGGGGCGATCAGGGGAAGCAGTACTTC
TRBV6-6	NA	TRBJ1-4	NA	13	CASTTGSNEKLFF	TGTGCCAGCACCACAGGATCTAATGAAAAACTGTTTTTT
TRBV27	NA	TRBJ1-1	NA	17	CASSSRLGGGLNTEAFF	TGTGCCAGCAGTTCTAGGCTTGGGGGAGGCTTGAACACTGAAGCTTTCTTT
TRBV10-2	NA	TRBJ2-1	NA	14	CASKPGFSYNEQFF	TGCGCCAGCAAACCGGGATTCTCCTACAATGAGCAGTTCTTC
TRBV24-1	few	TRBJ2-1	NA	15	CATSDGRVTYNEQFF	TGTGCCACCAGTGATGGCCGGGTAACCTACAATGAGCAGTTCTTC
TRBV6-1	NA	TRBJ1-4	TRBD1	15	CASSDTDRAYEKLFF	TGTGCCAGCAGTGATACGGACAGGGCGTATGAAAAACTGTTTTTT
TRBV28	NA	TRBJ1-3	TRBD1	16	CASRPKTGASGNTIYF	TGTGCCAGCAGACCCAAGACAGGGGCCTCTGGAAACACCATATATTTT
TRBV18	NA	TRBJ2-5	NA	11	CASSPAETQYF	TGTGCCAGCTCACCGGCAGAGACCCAGTACTTC